A single sample is the source of the 30 T cell receptor beta chains below, sequenced in a study of T cell responses to AZD1222 COVID-19 vaccine. The protocol was immunoSEQ multiplex PCR, while the TCRdb copy is restricted to in-frame clones and leaves out a portion. This table has 90,000 to 120,000 clones, roughly nine tenths appearing once. Sequencing was performed on peripheral blood, taken 28 days after the second AZD1222 dose. Receptors were obtained from an adult who received the AZD1222 COVID-19 vaccine.

The rearrangement joins TRBV5-1 to TRBJ1-1, with a weak D call TRBD1 (6 bases). Looked up from germline, CDR1 is SGHRS and CDR2 is YFSETQ. This CDR3 region has 15 residues. Trimming pared 4 bases from V and 4 bases from J, leaving 17 bases between. In DNA form, the CDR3 reads TGCGCCAGCAGCCCCTATCTAGGGGGAGGCACTGAAGCTTTCTTT. This encodes CASSPYLGGGTEAFF.

This clone was found a few times. The chain joins TRBV4-1 to TRBJ2-7; 10 bases map to TRBD2. The CDR3 has 16 amino acids. V gave up 0 bases and J gave up 3 bases; unmatched junction bases: 5. Germline lookup yields CDR1 MGHRA and CDR2 YSYEKL. CDR3 bases: TGCGCCAGCAGCCAAGAAGGGACTAGCGCTTTCTACGAGCAGTACTTC. This gives the protein CASSQEGTSAFYEQYF.

The chain links TRBV7-7 to TRBJ1-5; the match to TRBD1 covers 7 bases. The CDR3 contains 17 residues. After removal of 1 base from V and 0 bases from J, the junction contained 6 bases not matched to a gene. Germline loops: CDR1 SSHAT, CDR2 FNYEAQ (reference sequence). The CDR3 loop reads CASSLDPQGDSNQPQHF. The CDR3 DNA follows: TGTGCCAGCAGCTTAGATCCGCAGGGGGATAGCAATCAGCCCCAGCATTTT.

This CDR3 reads CASSATGVPEETQYF. In DNA, the CDR3 is TGCGCCAGCAGTGCAACAGGGGTCCCCGAAGAGACCCAGTACTTC. The V call is TRBV5-1, the J call TRBJ2-5, with TRBD1 identical over 7 bases. CDR1 is SGHRS, CDR2 YFSETQ, per germline. Trimming at V came to 5 bases and at J to 3 bases, leaving 10 bases not matched to a gene. CDR3 size: 15 residues.

V usage is TRBV3-1 (or the pseudogene TRBV3-2) and J usage is TRBJ2-7, with D perhaps matching TRBD2 (6 bases). Germline CDR1 LGHDT, CDR2 YNNKEL (reference sequence). With 1 base removed from V and 5 bases from J, the gap between germline ends came to 12 bases. The CDR3 length is 14 residues. The CDR3 DNA sequence: TGTGCCAGCAGCCAAGGGAGGGGTCTAAACGAGCAGTACTTC. Amino acids: CASSQGRGLNEQYF.

The chain couples TRBV6-2 or TRBV6-3 to TRBJ1-5; 7 bases are shared with TRBD1. There are 13 residues in the CDR3. J was trimmed by 8 bases and V by 5 bases; bases with no gene match: 6. Germline assignment: CDR1 MNHEY and CDR2 SVGEGT. CDR3 nucleotides: TGTGCCAGCAGTGTGGACAGGTTTGAGCCCCAGCATTTT. Translating it yields CASSVDRFEPQHF.

The chain recombines TRBV19 with TRBJ2-7; D is ambiguous. The CDR3 is 18 residues long. Deletions cut 3 bases from V and 2 bases from J, with 23 bases between. Germline assignment: CDR1 LNHDA and CDR2 SQIVND (reference sequence). CDR3 in DNA: TGTGCCAGTAGTATGGGGAACTTGGGCAGGCATCTTACCTACGAGCAGTACTTC. It encodes CASSMGNLGRHLTYEQYF. Supplemented by reference TRBV19 and TRBJ2-7, the full variable domain reads DGGITQSPKYLFRKEGQNVTLSCEQNLNHDAMYWYRQDPGQGLRLIYYSQIVNDFQKGDIAEGYSVSREKKESFPLTVTSAQKNPTAFYLCASSMGNLGRHLTYEQYFGPGTRLTVT.

The rearrangement links TRBV4-3 to TRBJ1-3; the match to TRBD1 covers 8 bases. The CDR3 consists of 15 residues. With V trimmed by 0 bases and J by 5 bases, 3 bases remained unmatched. Germline CDR1 LGHNA, CDR2 YSLEER. In nucleotides, the CDR3 is TGCGCCAGCAGCCAAGACGGACAGGGTAGAAACACCATATATTTT. It codes for CASSQDGQGRNTIYF.

The chain recombines TRBV7-2 with TRBJ2-1; no definite D call. Trimming left V 2 bases short and J 7 bases short, with 9 bases between. Germline CDR1 and CDR2: SGHTA and FQGNSA. This CDR3 is built from 13 residues. CDR3 residues: CASSLSRENEQFF. Here the CDR3 DNA reads TGTGCCAGCAGCTTAAGTCGAGAGAATGAGCAGTTCTTC.

The genes are TRBV4-1 and TRBJ2-2; 11 nucleotides align to TRBD1. V shed 3 bases, J shed 7 bases, and the junction held 7 bases outside the gene matches. This CDR3 region has 16 residues. Germline CDR1 reads MGHRA; CDR2 reads YSYEKL. The CDR3 loop reads CASSHLSGQGGGELFF. The CDR3 DNA follows: TGCGCCAGCAGCCACCTCTCGGGACAGGGGGGCGGGGAGCTGTTTTTT.

For this clone: The same CDR3 arises from other DNA sequences in this sample as well. V is TRBV5-1 and J is TRBJ1-1; 7 positions agree with TRBD1. This CDR3 spans 15 amino acids. Germline lookup yields CDR1 SGHRS and CDR2 YFSETQ. Germline trimming cut 4 bases from V and 2 bases from J; bases unmatched to any gene: 8. CDR3 bases: TGCGCCAGCAGCCCAGGGGGGGCCGGAAACACTGAAGCTTTCTTT. Encoded protein: CASSPGGAGNTEAFF.

The V call is TRBV4-1, the J call TRBJ1-1; tentative D call: TRBD1 (5 bases). The CDR3 loop spans 14 amino acids. V was shortened by 8 bases and J by 4 bases, with 17 bases between the two germline ends. The germline CDR1 and CDR2 sequences are MGHRA and YSYEKL. The CDR3 DNA follows: TGCGCCAGCTGCGCGGAGGGGAGCCTCACTGAAGCTTTCTTT. Translated, it gives CASCAEGSLTEAFF.

This clone was counted between two and nine times. This chain uses TRBV2 with TRBJ1-5; maybe TRBD1 (6 bases). CDR1 is SNHLY, CDR2 FYNNEI, per germline. The CDR3 has 14 residues. Trimming took off 5 bases at V and 0 bases at J, with 8 bases between the two ends. The DNA of the CDR3 is TGTGCCAGCAGTCAGGGGAATAGCAATCAGCCCCAGCATTTT. Translating gives CASSQGNSNQPQHF.

This chain links TRBV7-2 with TRBJ1-1, with 9 bases aligning to TRBD1. CDR1 and CDR2 (germline): SGHTA, FQGNSA. The CDR3 spans 16 residues. J gave up 0 bases and V 4 bases, and 6 bases lay outside the gene matches. CDR3 sequence reads: CASSYRTGEMNTEAFF. The DNA for the CDR3 is TGTGCCAGCAGCTATCGGACAGGGGAAATGAACACTGAAGCTTTCTTT.

This clone was seen only once. The chain uses TRBV9 and TRBJ2-7; 8 nucleotides agree with TRBD1. V was clipped by 4 bases and J by 2 bases; unmatched bases: 5. Germline V CDR1 and CDR2: SGDLS, YYNGEE. CDR3 size: 14 residues. This CDR3 is CASSPQDRAYEQYF. The CDR3, as DNA: TGTGCCAGCAGCCCTCAGGACAGGGCCTACGAGCAGTACTTC.

The sample holds a few counts of this clone. The rearrangement links TRBV5-4 to TRBJ2-3, with D unclear. The CDR3 is 13 residues long. Trimming left V 1 base short and J 6 bases short, with 9 bases between. Germline loops: CDR1 SGHNT, CDR2 YYREEE (reference sequence). The CDR3 DNA reads as TGTGCCAGCAGCTTGTTGAGCTTGGATACGCAGTATTTT. Translated, it gives CASSLLSLDTQYF. Looking up the rest from reference TRBV5-4 and TRBJ2-3 gives the full variable domain: ETGVTQSPTHLIKTRGQQVTLRCSSQSGHNTVSWYQQALGQGPQFIFQYYREEENGRGNFPPRFSGLQFPNYSSELNVNALELDDSALYLCASSLLSLDTQYFGPGTRLTVL.

This clone showed up just once. This chain joins TRBV6-5 and TRBJ1-3; TRBD1 is a possible D gene (5 bases). Germline CDR1 and CDR2: MNHEY and SVGAGI. V dropped 5 bases and J dropped 0 bases, with 11 bases sitting between them. The CDR3 extends over 15 amino acids. The CDR3 nucleotides are TGTGCCAGCAGTCCCCCGGGGCGCTCTGGAAACACCATATATTTT. Protein sequence: CASSPPGRSGNTIYF.

V is TRBV6-5 and J is TRBJ1-5; D remains ambiguous. CDR3 length: 13 residues. The germline V and J ends were trimmed by 0 bases and 5 bases, with 5 bases remaining between them. Looked up from germline, CDR1 is MNHEY and CDR2 is SVGAGI. CDR3 bases: TGTGCCAGCAGTTACTCTCGGTATCAGCCCCAGCATTTT. Translated, it gives CASSYSRYQPQHF.

The V call is TRBV7-6, the J call TRBJ1-5; D perhaps matches TRBD1 (6 bases). The CDR3 runs to 15 residues. V lost 5 bases to trimming and J lost 7 bases, with 18 bases between them. Germline assignment: CDR1 SGHVS and CDR2 FNYEAQ. As DNA, the CDR3 is TGTGCCAGCAGCCCGTCGTATTTAGGGGGGCAGCCCCAGCATTTT. Its protein is CASSPSYLGGQPQHF.

The chain links TRBV3-1 (or the pseudogene TRBV3-2) to TRBJ2-5; D uncertain. The V end was cut by 0 bases, the J end by 2 bases, with 10 bases between. The CDR3 has 15 residues. Germline-derived CDR1 and CDR2 are LGHDT and YNNKEL (reference sequence). The chain's CDR3 is CASSQDGSVQETQYF. For the CDR3, the DNA is TGTGCCAGCAGCCAAGACGGCAGCGTACAAGAGACCCAGTACTTC.

This chain joins TRBV7-9 and TRBJ2-7; 8 bases fit TRBD1. The CDR3 contains 14 residues. The germline gives CDR1 SEHNR, CDR2 FQNEAQ (reference sequence). V shed 3 bases, J shed 1 base, and the junction held 2 bases outside the gene matches. The CDR3 reads CASSFGQGSYEQYF. CDR3 nucleotides: TGTGCCAGCAGCTTCGGACAGGGTTCCTACGAGCAGTACTTC.

This sequence joins TRBV19 and TRBJ1-1; TRBD1 matches 7 bases. The germline gives CDR1 LNHDA, CDR2 SQIVND (reference sequence). V trimming: 3 bases; J trimming: 6 bases; junction bases outside the gene matches: 4. The CDR3 is 13 amino acids. DNA for the CDR3: TGTGCCAGTAGTATCGGGACAGTTTCTGAAGCTTTCTTT. Residues: CASSIGTVSEAFF.

V usage is TRBV27 and J usage is TRBJ1-2; 7 nucleotides align to TRBD1. CDR3 length: 13 residues. Germline CDR1 MNHEY, CDR2 SMNVEV (reference sequence). The trim removed 9 bases at V and 3 bases at J, leaving 7 bases unmatched. The CDR3 DNA follows: TGTGCCAGTAGACAGGGTCGGGACTATGGCTACACCTTC. This sequence encodes CASRQGRDYGYTF.

This clone was found a few times. V gene TRBV6-4 combines with J gene TRBJ1-5, with a weak D call TRBD1 (6 bases). Between the trimmed V and J ends, which lost 6 bases and 0 bases, there was a span of 18 bases. This CDR3 has 17 amino acids. The germline gives CDR1 MRHNA, CDR2 SNTAGT. The CDR3 reads CASRPGQSPFSNQPQHF. The CDR3 nucleotides read TGTGCCAGCAGGCCGGGACAAAGCCCCTTTAGCAATCAGCCCCAGCATTTT.

V usage is TRBV10-2 and J usage is TRBJ1-2; D not resolved. Germline assignment: CDR1 WSHSY and CDR2 SAAADI. Trimming shortened V by 1 base and J by 2 bases, and 8 bases separated the two germline ends. The CDR3 covers 14 residues. The CDR3 loop reads CASSEFGRNYGYTF. CDR3 DNA sequence: TGCGCCAGCAGTGAGTTTGGCAGAAACTATGGCTACACCTTC.

There are a few counts of this clone. The chain's CDR3 is CASDLGGGGANVLTF. The CDR3 nucleotides read TGTGCCAGCGACCTCGGGGGCGGTGGGGCCAACGTCCTGACTTTC. J is TRBJ2-6 and V is TRBV9; D is perhaps TRBD1 or TRBD2 (6 bases each). V was cut by 7 bases and J by 3 bases, with 14 bases left in between. The V gene's germline CDR1 is SGDLS and CDR2 YYNGEE. The CDR3 runs to 15 residues.

The gene calls are TRBV6-5 and TRBJ2-3, with TRBD2 as a possible D gene (6 bases). The V end was cut by 0 bases, the J end by 0 bases, with 10 bases between. CDR1 is MNHEY and CDR2 is SVGAGI in the germline V gene. The CDR3 has 16 residues. CDR3 region: CASSYSGTLSTDTQYF. The CDR3 nucleotides are TGTGCCAGCAGTTACTCAGGGACTCTAAGCACAGATACGCAGTATTTT.

This chain connects TRBV2 to TRBJ1-1; 10 nucleotides match TRBD1. Germline CDR1 and CDR2: SNHLY and FYNNEI. The CDR3 length is 13 residues. V trimming: 4 bases; J trimming: 12 bases; junction bases outside the gene matches: 8. CDR3 residues: CASSVHPGQGTFF. The CDR3 DNA is TGTGCCAGCAGTGTCCACCCGGGACAGGGGACTTTCTTT.

This clone was observed once. The V and J genes are TRBV6-2 or TRBV6-3 and TRBJ2-1, with D hard to call. CDR3 length: 13 amino acids. Germline CDR1 is MNHEY and CDR2 is SVGEGT. Trimming pared 6 bases from V and 0 bases from J, leaving 6 bases between. CDR3 sequence (DNA): TGTGCCAGCAGCACGGGCTCCTACAATGAGCAGTTCTTC. The encoded protein is CASSTGSYNEQFF.

V is TRBV7-3 and J is TRBJ2-3; D is uncertain. The CDR3 length is 15 residues. Germline lookup yields CDR1 SGHTA and CDR2 FQGTGA. Trimming cost V 0 bases and J 0 bases, with 7 bases left between them. The CDR3 DNA reads TGTGCCAGCAGCTTAACAGGGATTAGCACAGATACGCAGTATTTT. It codes for CASSLTGISTDTQYF.